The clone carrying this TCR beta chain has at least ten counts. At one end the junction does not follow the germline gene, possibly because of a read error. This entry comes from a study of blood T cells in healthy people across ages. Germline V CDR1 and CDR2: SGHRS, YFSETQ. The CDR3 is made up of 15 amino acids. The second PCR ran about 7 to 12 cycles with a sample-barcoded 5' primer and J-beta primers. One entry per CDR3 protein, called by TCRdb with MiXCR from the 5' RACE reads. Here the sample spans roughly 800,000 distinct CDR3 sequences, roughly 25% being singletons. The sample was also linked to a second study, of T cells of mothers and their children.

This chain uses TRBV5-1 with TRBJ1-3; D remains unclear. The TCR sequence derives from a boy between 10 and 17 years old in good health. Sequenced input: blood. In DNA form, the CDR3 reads TGTGCCAGCAGCTTAGAAGGGAGCTCTGGAAACACCATATATTTT. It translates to CASSLEGSSGNTIYF.